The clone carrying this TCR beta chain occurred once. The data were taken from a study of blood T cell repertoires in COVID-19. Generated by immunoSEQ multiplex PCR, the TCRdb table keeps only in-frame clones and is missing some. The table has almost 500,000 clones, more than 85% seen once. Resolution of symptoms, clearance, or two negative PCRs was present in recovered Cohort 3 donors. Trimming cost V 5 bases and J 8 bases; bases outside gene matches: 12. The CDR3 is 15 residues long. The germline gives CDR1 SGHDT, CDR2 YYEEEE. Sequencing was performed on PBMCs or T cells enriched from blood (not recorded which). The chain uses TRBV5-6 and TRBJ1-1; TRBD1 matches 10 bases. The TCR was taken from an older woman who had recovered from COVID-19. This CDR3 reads CASRLVGTGEVEAFF. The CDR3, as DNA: TGTGCCAGCAGACTGGTGGGGACAGGGGAAGTAGAAGCTTTCTTT.